The clone carrying this T cell receptor (beta chain) turned up a few times. The CDR3 is 16 amino acids. Germline V gives CDR1 LGHNA, CDR2 YSLEER. Losses at the gene ends were 0 bases for V and 0 bases for J; bases not matched to a gene: 2. Using immunoSEQ multiplex PCR, the repertoire was profiled, and TCRdb retains in-frame clones only, with some absent. Of under 150,000 clones listed, around nine tenths are singletons. Two negative PCRs, clearance, or symptom resolution characterized the recovered Cohort 3 donors. This sample stems from a study of blood T cell repertoires in COVID-19. The chain joins TRBV4-3 to TRBJ2-7; TRBD2 matches at 10 bases. Sequenced sample: PBMCs or T cells enriched from blood (not recorded which). The origin of this receptor is a woman aged 50 to 60 who had recovered from COVID-19. The CDR3 bases are TGCGCCAGCAGCCAAGAACTAGCGGGGAGCTCCTACGAGCAGTACTTC. Protein product: CASSQELAGSSYEQYF.